The 8 T cell receptor beta chains below all came from one sample that was sequenced in a study of CD8 T cells in Susac syndrome. Random-hexamer reverse transcription was applied to 0.5 to 1 ug RNA. MiXCR was run by TCRdb on the immunoSEQ multiplex PCR reads, yielding one entry per CDR3 protein. This sample has approximately 150,000 distinct CDR3 sequences, with approximately 94% found just once. The specimen sequenced was CD4+ T cells from PBMCs. Receptors were obtained from a human donor in good health.

The CDR3 nucleotides are TGTGCCAGCAGCATAGACTCGGGACAGGGTGAATATGGCTACACCTTC. Translated, it gives CASSIDSGQGEYGYTF. J is TRBJ1-2 and V is TRBV5-4; 9 nucleotides line up with TRBD1. This CDR3 comprises 16 residues. Losses at the gene ends were 4 bases for V and 5 bases for J; bases not matched to a gene: 12. Germline V CDR1 and CDR2: SGHNT, YYREEE (reference sequence).

The chain is built from TRBV7-2 and TRBJ2-7, with a weak D call TRBD1 (6 bases). Germline CDR1 is SGHTA and CDR2 is FQGNSA. The CDR3 spans 13 residues. V shed 1 base and J shed 3 bases, with 7 bases lying between them. The DNA for the CDR3 is TGTGCCAGCAGCTTAGGGACAGTCTACGAGCAGTACTTC. Encoded protein: CASSLGTVYEQYF.

The rearrangement joins TRBV3-1 to TRBJ2-5; 9 bases are shared with TRBD2. Trimming took 4 bases from V and 1 from J; bases not matched to a gene: 7. The CDR3 is 16 amino acids. Germline CDR1 is LGHDT and CDR2 is YNNKEL (reference sequence). DNA for the CDR3: TGTGCCAGCAGCCCTGACATAGCGGGAGCCCAAGAGACCCAGTACTTC. Protein: CASSPDIAGAQETQYF.

This clonotype was recorded once. One junction end does not reproduce the germline sequence, and a read error may be involved. V and J are TRBV6-1 and TRBJ2-7; TRBD1 agrees at 8 bases. The CDR3 has 13 residues. Germline lookup yields CDR1 MNHNS and CDR2 SASEGT. This CDR3 is CASRDRGVHEQYF. CDR3 sequence (DNA): TGTGCCAGCCGTGACAGGGGAGTACACGAGCAGTACTTC.

The J gene is TRBJ1-2, the V gene TRBV13; D ambiguous. This CDR3 spans 13 amino acids. The V and J ends lost 1 base and 7 bases respectively, with 10 bases between them. Per the germline V gene, CDR1 is PRHDT and CDR2 is FYEKMQ (reference sequence). The CDR3 loop reads CASSLVLGFGYTF. The CDR3, as DNA: TGTGCCAGCAGCTTAGTTCTAGGTTTTGGCTACACCTTC.

The J gene is TRBJ2-1, the V gene TRBV30; tentative D call: TRBD1 (6 bases). The V gene lost 3 bases and the J gene lost 4 bases, with 19 bases spanning the gap. The length of the CDR3 is 16 residues. Germline CDR1 and CDR2: GTSNPN and SVGIG (reference sequence). CDR3 in amino acids: CAWSNPTGIPYNEQFF. For the CDR3, the DNA is TGTGCCTGGAGCAACCCGACAGGAATCCCTTACAATGAGCAGTTCTTC.

This chain links TRBV11-2 with TRBJ1-1, with D maybe TRBD1 (5 bases). Between the trimmed V and J ends, which lost 3 bases and 4 bases, there was a span of 12 bases. CDR3 length: 14 amino acids. The germline CDR1 and CDR2 sequences are SGHAT and FQNNGV. The CDR3 protein is CASSLYGGGTEAFF. The CDR3 DNA follows: TGTGCCAGCAGCTTGTACGGGGGTGGCACTGAAGCTTTCTTT.

The chain recombines TRBV20-1 with TRBJ2-1, with 7 bases fitting TRBD2. The CDR3 has 15 amino acids. The V gene end was trimmed by 0 bases and the J gene end by 2 bases; junction bases not matched to a gene: 4. Germline values: CDR1 DFQATT, CDR2 SNEGSKA (reference sequence). CDR3 residues: CSARDGGRTYNEQFF. In nucleotides, the CDR3 is TGCAGTGCTAGAGATGGCGGGAGAACCTACAATGAGCAGTTCTTC.